This T cell receptor beta chain comes out of a study of monozygotic twins with inflammatory bowel disease. TCRdb re-analyzed the 5' RACE reads; it lists each CDR3 protein once, without DNA. The table for this sample gives 150,000 to 200,000 distinct CDR3 sequences. The germline gives CDR1 SGHRS, CDR2 YFSETQ. There are 14 residues in the CDR3. The TCR comes from a human donor with ulcerative colitis or Crohn's disease, or a healthy co-twin of an affected twin (not recorded which). Sequenced material: blood. This chain connects TRBV5-1 to TRBJ2-5. Here the CDR3 reads CASSFTGREETQYF.